Below are 21 T cell receptor beta chains sequenced from a single sample in a study of blood T cells in healthy people across ages (dated by TCRdb to 2013 to 2016). Library generation was performed with 5' RACE. A second about 7 to 12 cycle PCR used a sample-barcoded 5' primer and a J-beta primer mix. The public reads were reprocessed in TCRdb via fastp at Q25 and MiXCR, keeping in-frame beta chains. Records with the same CDR3 protein are collapsed into one entry carrying the most frequent genes and DNA. The sample table holds approximately 2,000,000 distinct CDR3 sequences, of which about two fifths were seen once. The top ten clonotypes cover 23% of the sample. The sequencing sample was made of blood. The receptors derive from a human donor in good health.

CDR3 residues: CASSLGAAVLYGYTF. CDR3 nucleotides: TGTGCCAGCAGCTTAGGGGCAGCCGTCCTCTATGGCTACACCTTC. The genes are TRBV7-2 and TRBJ1-2; D gene ambiguous. This CDR3 comprises 15 residues. Germline V lookup: CDR1 SGHTA, CDR2 FQGNSA. Trimming pared 1 base from V and 4 bases from J, leaving 13 bases between.

This clonotype was detected once. Being one base from a much bigger clone, this may be a read error. V gene TRBV7-2 combines with J gene TRBJ2-1; no firm D call. The J call may be incorrect, as the DNA end agrees better with TRBJ2-7. Germline CDR1 and CDR2: SGHTA and FQGNSA. This CDR3 is built from 14 residues. The CDR3 sequence is CASSPYPIMHEQYF. CDR3 sequence (DNA): TGTGCCAGCAGCCCATACCCAATAATGCACGAGCAGTACTTC.

The rearrangement joins TRBV24-1 to TRBJ1-2; TRBD1 aligns across 9 bases. The CDR3 is made up of 16 amino acids. The germline gives CDR1 KGHDR, CDR2 SFDVKD. Trimming took 3 bases from V and 3 from J; bases not matched to a gene: 7. The CDR3, as DNA: TGTGCCACCAGTGATACCACGGGACAGGGATACTATGGCTACACCTTC. Encoded protein: CATSDTTGQGYYGYTF.

In this sample, this clonotype turned up a few times. Germline is not matched at one junction end, which may reflect a read error. The chain links TRBV10-3 to TRBJ2-7; TRBD2 matches 9 bases. The CDR3 has 16 residues. Germline V lookup: CDR1 ENHRY, CDR2 SYGVKD. The CDR3 region has the DNA TGTGTCATCAGGTCTAGCGGGGACTACCTGGGGGACGAGCAGTACTTC. Protein: CVIRSSGDYLGDEQYF.

The chain combines TRBV7-8 with TRBJ2-7; TRBD1 matches at 7 bases. The germline V gene encodes CDR1 SGHVS and CDR2 FQNEAQ. The CDR3 has 15 residues. Trimming cost V 8 bases and J 0 bases; bases outside gene matches: 10. The CDR3 here is CASGLRQGSSYEQYF. DNA for the CDR3: TGTGCCAGCGGCCTAAGACAGGGAAGCTCCTACGAGCAGTACTTC. The full variable domain, its missing parts supplied by reference TRBV7-8 and TRBJ2-7, is GAGVSQSPRYKVAKRGQDVALRCDPISGHVSLFWYQQALGQGPEFLTYFQNEAQLDKSGLPSDRFFAERPEGSVSTLKIQRTQQEDSAVYLCASGLRQGSSYEQYFGPGTRLTVT.

This rearrangement joins TRBV20-1 to TRBJ2-3, with D perhaps matching TRBD1 (6 bases). The CDR3 contains 15 residues. Germline V gives CDR1 DFQATT, CDR2 SNEGSKA (reference sequence). V lost 5 bases to trimming and J lost 8 bases, with 23 bases between them. The CDR3 loop reads CSAGKDSPHLGTQYF. The CDR3 DNA sequence: TGCAGTGCTGGGAAGGACAGTCCCCACCTTGGTACGCAGTATTTT.

This clonotype has only a few counts. The V gene is TRBV6-4, the J gene TRBJ1-2, with 8 bases lining up with TRBD1. Unmatched junction bases numbered 22, after V lost 0 bases and J lost 4 bases. This CDR3 spans 21 amino acids. Germline CDR1 MRHNA, CDR2 SNTAGT. The CDR3 is CASSDSFFAPGTGRWVYGYTF. CDR3 in DNA: TGTGCCAGCAGTGACTCGTTCTTTGCCCCCGGGACAGGCCGCTGGGTCTATGGCTACACCTTC.

Of note for this clonotype: A read error may produce the germline difference seen at one junction end. This chain connects TRBV6-1 to TRBJ2-6, with a weak D call TRBD1 (5 bases). The CDR3 runs to 14 residues. Looked up from germline, CDR1 is MNHNS and CDR2 is SASEGT. In nucleotides, the CDR3 is TGTGCCAGCAGCGCGGTCTCTGGGGCCAACGTCCGGACTTTC. Its protein is CASSAVSGANVRTF.

In DNA, the CDR3 is TGCAGCGTGACGACGGTAAATAGCAATCAGCCCCAGCATTTT. It translates to CSVTTVNSNQPQHF. This sequence joins TRBV29-1 and TRBJ1-5, with D unresolved. The germline CDR1 and CDR2 sequences are SQVTM and ANQGSEA. This CDR3 region has 14 residues. Trimming stripped 6 bases from V and 0 bases from J, with 12 bases between.

Ten or more counts support this clonotype. The rearrangement joins TRBV10-3 to TRBJ2-1; D is uncertain. Deletions cut 2 bases from V and 5 bases from J, with 1 base between. Germline lookup yields CDR1 ENHRY and CDR2 SYGVKD. CDR3 length equals 11 residues. The DNA for the CDR3 is TGTGCCATCAGTGAGGACAATGAGCAGTTCTTC. Translating gives CAISEDNEQFF.

This clonotype was counted once. The genes are TRBV6-2 or TRBV6-3 and TRBJ2-1; TRBD2 matches at 9 bases. The CDR3 length is 16 residues. The germline CDR1 and CDR2 sequences are MNHEY and SVGEGT. J gave up 9 bases and V 4 bases, and 13 bases lay outside the gene matches. In DNA, the CDR3 is TGTGCCAGCAGTTCTCTAGCGGGACTTTCCGAGGGTGAGCAGTTCTTC. It codes for CASSSLAGLSEGEQFF.

A remark on this clonotype: It may be a read error: a sequence one base away is much more abundant. The rearrangement joins TRBV29-1 to TRBJ2-7; the D gene could be TRBD1 or TRBD2 (5 bases each). Germline V lookup: CDR1 SQVTM, CDR2 ANQGSEA. V lost 4 bases and J 6 bases, leaving 13 bases between the germline ends. CDR3 length: 12 residues. CDR3: CSVGLGVCEQYF. The DNA of the CDR3 is TGCAGCGTTGGTCTGGGGGTCTGCGAGCAGTACTTC.

Details on this clonotype: This may stem from a read error, because a much larger clone lies one nucleotide away. The V and J genes are TRBV20-1 and TRBJ1-2; D is possibly TRBD1 (5 bases). The CDR3 contains 14 residues. Germline V gene sequence: CDR1 DFQATT, CDR2 SNEGSKA (reference sequence). The ends were cut back, 2 bases at V and 7 bases at J, with 17 bases in the middle. CDR3 residues: CSARSDRGECGYTF. The CDR3 nucleotides are TGCAGTGCTAGAAGCGATCGGGGGGAATGTGGCTACACCTTC.

The CDR3 DNA reads as TGTGCCAGCAGCTTAAGTCTGGAAGCAACTAATGAAAAACTGTTTTTT. Protein: CASSLSLEATNEKLFF. The chain combines TRBV11-1 with TRBJ1-4, with D unresolved. V lost 2 bases to trimming and J lost 0 bases, with 10 bases between them. This CDR3 is built from 16 residues. Germline assignment: CDR1 SGHAT and CDR2 FQDESV (reference sequence).

This clonotype was detected only a few times. V gene TRBV4-3 combines with J gene TRBJ2-1; 9 nucleotides line up with TRBD2. J lost 13 bases, V lost 1 base, and 14 bases had no gene match. CDR3 size: 16 residues. The germline CDR1 and CDR2 sequences are LGHNA and YSLEER. The chain's CDR3 is CASSQVGSVAGGPQFF. CDR3 nucleotide sequence: TGCGCCAGCAGCCAAGTCGGGTCCGTGGCGGGGGGGCCTCAGTTCTTC.

This clonotype was seen only a few times. The chain couples TRBV20-1 to TRBJ1-5; tentative D call: TRBD1 (5 bases). V dropped 3 bases and J dropped 0 bases, with 9 bases sitting between them. The CDR3 is 14 amino acids. Per the germline V gene, CDR1 is DFQATT and CDR2 is SNEGSKA (reference sequence). CDR3 DNA sequence: TGCAGTGCTAGTAAGGGGTATAGCAATCAGCCCCAGCATTTT. Its protein product is CSASKGYSNQPQHF.

This clonotype was seen more than once but under ten times. This chain connects TRBV4-1 to TRBJ2-5; D remains unclear. Trimming took 4 bases from V and 4 from J, leaving 10 bases between them. The CDR3 is made up of 13 amino acids. CDR1 is MGHRA and CDR2 is YSYEKL in the germline V gene. The CDR3 DNA reads TGCGCCAGCAGCCCCTACAGTGGAGAGACCCAGTACTTC. It specifies CASSPYSGETQYF.

Only a few counts were recorded for this clonotype. The rearrangement joins TRBV9 to TRBJ2-3; no clear D. The CDR3 sequence is 15 residues long. The V gene's germline CDR1 is SGDLS and CDR2 YYNGEE. The V end was cut by 0 bases, the J end by 1 base, with 9 bases between. The CDR3 loop is CASSVGPYRTDTQYF. Here the CDR3 DNA reads TGTGCCAGCAGCGTAGGGCCTTATCGCACAGATACGCAGTATTTT.

This clonotype was detected ten times or more. The gene calls are TRBV4-3 and TRBJ2-7, with TRBD1 matching 7 bases. Unmatched junction bases numbered 8, after V lost 4 bases and J lost 2 bases. CDR1 LGHNA and CDR2 YSLEER come from the germline V gene. This CDR3 comprises 15 residues. The CDR3 DNA sequence: TGCGCCAGCAGCCTAGTATGGACAGGAACCTACGAGCAGTACTTC. This sequence encodes CASSLVWTGTYEQYF.

The rearrangement links TRBV24-1 to TRBJ2-5; a possible D gene is TRBD1 (7 bases). The CDR3 loop spans 14 amino acids. V was pared by 4 bases and J by 4 bases, with 12 bases between. Germline-derived CDR1 and CDR2 are KGHDR and SFDVKD. This chain's CDR3 is CATSDRGERETQYF. The CDR3 DNA reads TGTGCCACCAGTGACAGGGGGGAAAGAGAGACCCAGTACTTC.

The chain recombines TRBV4-3 with TRBJ2-5; 9 bases match TRBD1. Unmatched junction bases numbered 11, after V lost 4 bases and J lost 5 bases. The CDR3 contains 16 residues. Germline-derived CDR1 and CDR2 are LGHNA and YSLEER. CDR3 amino acids: CASSPLGQGIGETQYF. CDR3 coding DNA: TGCGCCAGCAGCCCGCTCGGACAGGGGATAGGGGAGACCCAGTACTTC.